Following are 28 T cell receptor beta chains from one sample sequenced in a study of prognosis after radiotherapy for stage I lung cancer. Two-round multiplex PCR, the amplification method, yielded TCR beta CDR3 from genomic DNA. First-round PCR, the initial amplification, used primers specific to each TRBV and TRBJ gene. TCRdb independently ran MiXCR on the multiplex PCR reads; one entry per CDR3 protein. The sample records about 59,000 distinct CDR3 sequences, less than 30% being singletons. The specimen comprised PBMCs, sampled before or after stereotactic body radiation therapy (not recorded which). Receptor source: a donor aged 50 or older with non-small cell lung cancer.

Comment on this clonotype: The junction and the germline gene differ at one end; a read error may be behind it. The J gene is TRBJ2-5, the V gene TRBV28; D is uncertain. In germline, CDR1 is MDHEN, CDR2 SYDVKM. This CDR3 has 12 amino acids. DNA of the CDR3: TGTGCCAGCAGACATAGAAGCGAGACCAAGTACTTC. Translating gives CASRHRSETKYF.

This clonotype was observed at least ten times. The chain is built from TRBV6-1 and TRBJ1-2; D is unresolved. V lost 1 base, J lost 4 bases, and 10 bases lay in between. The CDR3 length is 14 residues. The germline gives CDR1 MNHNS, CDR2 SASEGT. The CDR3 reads CASSEGLPSYGYTF. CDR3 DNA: TGTGCCAGCAGTGAAGGACTGCCGAGCTATGGCTACACCTTC.

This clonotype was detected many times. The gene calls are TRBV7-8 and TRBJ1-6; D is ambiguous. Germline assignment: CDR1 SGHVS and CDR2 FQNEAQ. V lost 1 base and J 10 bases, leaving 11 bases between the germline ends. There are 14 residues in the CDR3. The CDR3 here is CASSLGRAGSPLHF. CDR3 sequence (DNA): TGTGCCAGCAGCTTAGGAAGGGCGGGATCACCCCTCCACTTT.

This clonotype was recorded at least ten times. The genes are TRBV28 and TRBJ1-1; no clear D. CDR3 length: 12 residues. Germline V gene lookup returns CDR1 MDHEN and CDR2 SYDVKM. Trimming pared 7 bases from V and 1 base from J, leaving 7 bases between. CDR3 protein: CASMGRNTEAFF. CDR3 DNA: TGTGCCAGCATGGGGAGGAACACTGAAGCTTTCTTT.

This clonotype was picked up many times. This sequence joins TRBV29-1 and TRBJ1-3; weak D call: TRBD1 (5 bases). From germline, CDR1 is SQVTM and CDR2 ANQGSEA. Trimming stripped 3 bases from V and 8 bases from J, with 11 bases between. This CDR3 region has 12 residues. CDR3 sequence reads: CSVDSGDHTIYF. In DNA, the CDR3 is TGCAGCGTTGACTCGGGGGATCACACCATATATTTT.

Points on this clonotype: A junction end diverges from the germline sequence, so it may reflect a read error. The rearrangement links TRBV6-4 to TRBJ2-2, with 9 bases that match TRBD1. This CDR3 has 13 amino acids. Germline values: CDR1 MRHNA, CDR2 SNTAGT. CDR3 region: CASSGQGHRGAVF. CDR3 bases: TGTGCCAGCTCTGGACAGGGGCACCGGGGAGCTGTTTTT.

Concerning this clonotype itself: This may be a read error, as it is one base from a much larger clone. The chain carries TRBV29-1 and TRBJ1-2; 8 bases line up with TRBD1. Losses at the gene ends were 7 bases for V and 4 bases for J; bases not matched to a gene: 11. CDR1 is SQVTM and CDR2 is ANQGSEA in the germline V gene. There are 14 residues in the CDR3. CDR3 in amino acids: CSGHTPTGAYGYTF. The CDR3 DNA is TGCAGCGGCCATACCCCGACAGGGGCCTATGGCTACACCTTC.

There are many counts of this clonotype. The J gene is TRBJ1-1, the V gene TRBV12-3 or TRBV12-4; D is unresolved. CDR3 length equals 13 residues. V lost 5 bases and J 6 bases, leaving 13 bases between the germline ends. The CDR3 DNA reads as TGTGCCAGCAGTCCTACGAGGGTTGCTGAAGCTTTCTTT. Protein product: CASSPTRVAEAFF.

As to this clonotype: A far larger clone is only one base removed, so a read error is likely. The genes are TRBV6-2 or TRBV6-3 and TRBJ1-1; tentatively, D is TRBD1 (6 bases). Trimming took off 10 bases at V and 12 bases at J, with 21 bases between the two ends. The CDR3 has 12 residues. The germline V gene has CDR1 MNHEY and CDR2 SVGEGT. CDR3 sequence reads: CATSIWGQETFF. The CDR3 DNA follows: TGTGCCACCTCGATATGGGGGCAGGAAACTTTCTTT.

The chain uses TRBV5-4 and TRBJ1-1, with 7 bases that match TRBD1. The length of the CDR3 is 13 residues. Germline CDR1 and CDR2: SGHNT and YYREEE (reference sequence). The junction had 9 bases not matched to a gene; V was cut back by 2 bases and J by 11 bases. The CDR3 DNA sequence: TGTGCCAGCAGCTTACAGGGGATCTCAGGCGCTTTCTTT. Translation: CASSLQGISGAFF.

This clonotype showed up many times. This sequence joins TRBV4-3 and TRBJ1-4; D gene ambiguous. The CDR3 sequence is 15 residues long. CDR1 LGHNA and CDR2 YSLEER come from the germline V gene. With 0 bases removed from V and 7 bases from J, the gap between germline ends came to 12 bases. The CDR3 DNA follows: TGCGCCAGCAGCCAAGATCTGGTACGAGGTGAAAAACTGTTTTTT. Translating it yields CASSQDLVRGEKLFF.

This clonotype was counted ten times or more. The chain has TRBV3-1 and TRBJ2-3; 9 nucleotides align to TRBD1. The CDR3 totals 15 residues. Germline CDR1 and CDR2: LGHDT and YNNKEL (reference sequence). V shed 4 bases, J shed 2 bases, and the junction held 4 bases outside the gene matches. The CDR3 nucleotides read TGTGCCAGCAGCCCTGGGACAGGGTTCACAGATACGCAGTATTTT. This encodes CASSPGTGFTDTQYF.

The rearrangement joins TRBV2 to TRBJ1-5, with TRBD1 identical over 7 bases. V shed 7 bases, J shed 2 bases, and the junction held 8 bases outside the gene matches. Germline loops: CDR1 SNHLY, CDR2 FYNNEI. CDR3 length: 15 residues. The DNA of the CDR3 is TGTGCCAGCAAACACAGGGGCGTTGGCAATCAGCCCCAGCATTTT. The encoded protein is CASKHRGVGNQPQHF.

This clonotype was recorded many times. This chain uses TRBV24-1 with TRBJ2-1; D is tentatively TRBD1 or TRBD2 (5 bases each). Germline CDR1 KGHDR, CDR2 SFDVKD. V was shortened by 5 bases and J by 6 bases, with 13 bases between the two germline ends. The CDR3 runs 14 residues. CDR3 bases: TGTGCCACCAGTGCGAGGGGCTTTGTCAATGAGCAGTTCTTC. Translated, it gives CATSARGFVNEQFF.

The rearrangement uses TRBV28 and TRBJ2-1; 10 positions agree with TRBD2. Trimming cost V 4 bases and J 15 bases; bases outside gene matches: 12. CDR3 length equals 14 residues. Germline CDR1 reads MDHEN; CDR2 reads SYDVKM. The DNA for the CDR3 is TGTGCCAGCAGTTCGGGACTAGCGCGGGGGCGGCTGTTCTTC. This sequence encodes CASSSGLARGRLFF.

CDR3 in DNA: TGCAGCTCCGTCCAGGGACCTGGTTCACACATCCACTTT. It is translated as CSSVQGPGSHIHF. The gene calls are TRBV20-1 and TRBJ1-6, with D perhaps matching TRBD1 (5 bases). The germline CDR1 and CDR2 sequences are DFQATT and SNEGSKA (reference sequence). The CDR3 is made up of 13 amino acids.

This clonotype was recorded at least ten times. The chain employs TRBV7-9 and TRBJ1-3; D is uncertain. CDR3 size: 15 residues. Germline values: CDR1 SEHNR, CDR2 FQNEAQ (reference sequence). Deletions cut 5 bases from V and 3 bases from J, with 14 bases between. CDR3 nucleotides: TGTGCCAGCAGCCGGGGAGACAATCGTGGAAACACCATATATTTT. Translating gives CASSRGDNRGNTIYF. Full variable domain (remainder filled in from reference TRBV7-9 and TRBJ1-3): DTGVSQNPRHKITKRGQNVTFRCDPISEHNRLYWYRQTLGQGPEFLTYFQNEAQLEKSRLLSDRFSAERPKGSFSTLEIQRTEQGDSAMYLCASSRGDNRGNTIYFGEGSWLTVV.

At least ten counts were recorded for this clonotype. CDR3 bases: TGTGCCAGCAGTTACTCAGGGTGGGCGGGGGGAAGGAATGAGCAGTTCTTC. Translated: CASSYSGWAGGRNEQFF. The V call is TRBV6-9, the J call TRBJ2-1, with 8 bases fitting TRBD2. Trimming took 3 bases from V and 7 from J; bases not matched to a gene: 14. This CDR3 spans 17 amino acids. Germline CDR1 is MNHGY and CDR2 is SVAAGI.

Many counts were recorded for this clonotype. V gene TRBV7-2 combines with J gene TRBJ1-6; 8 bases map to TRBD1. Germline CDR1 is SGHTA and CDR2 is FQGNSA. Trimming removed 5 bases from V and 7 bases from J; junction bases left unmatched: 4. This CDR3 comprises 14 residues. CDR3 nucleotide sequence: TGTGCCAGCAGCGGCCGGGACAGGAATTCACCCCTCCACTTT. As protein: CASSGRDRNSPLHF.

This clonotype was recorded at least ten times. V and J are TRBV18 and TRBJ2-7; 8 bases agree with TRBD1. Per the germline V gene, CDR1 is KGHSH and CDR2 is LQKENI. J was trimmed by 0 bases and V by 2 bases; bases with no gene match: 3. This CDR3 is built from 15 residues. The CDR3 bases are TGTGCCAGCTCACCATATACAGGGGGCTCCTACGAGCAGTACTTC. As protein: CASSPYTGGSYEQYF.

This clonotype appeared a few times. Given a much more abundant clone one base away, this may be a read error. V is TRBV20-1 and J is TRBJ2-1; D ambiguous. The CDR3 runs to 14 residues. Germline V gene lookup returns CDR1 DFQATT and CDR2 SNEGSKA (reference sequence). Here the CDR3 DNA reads TGCAGTGCTAGTGGCAGGATTACCTACAATGAGCGGTTCTTC. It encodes CSASGRITYNERFF.

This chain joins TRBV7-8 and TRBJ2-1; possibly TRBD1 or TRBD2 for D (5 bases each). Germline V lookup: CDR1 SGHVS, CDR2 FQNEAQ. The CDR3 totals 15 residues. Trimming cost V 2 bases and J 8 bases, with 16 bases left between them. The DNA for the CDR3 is TGTGCCAGCAGCTTACAAGGGGTTGGAGGATATGAGCAGTTCTTC. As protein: CASSLQGVGGYEQFF. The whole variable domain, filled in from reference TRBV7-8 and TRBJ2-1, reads GAGVSQSPRYKVAKRGQDVALRCDPISGHVSLFWYQQALGQGPEFLTYFQNEAQLDKSGLPSDRFFAERPEGSVSTLKIQRTQQEDSAVYLCASSLQGVGGYEQFFGPGTRLTVL.

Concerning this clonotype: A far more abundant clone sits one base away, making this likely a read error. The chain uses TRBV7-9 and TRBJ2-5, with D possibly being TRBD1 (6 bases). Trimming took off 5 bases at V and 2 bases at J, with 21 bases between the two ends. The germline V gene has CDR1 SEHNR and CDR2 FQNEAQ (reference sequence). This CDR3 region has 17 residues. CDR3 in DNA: TGTGCCAGCAGCCTAAGTGCATACAGGGATCCGCAAGAGACCCAGTACTTC. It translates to CASSLSAYRDPQETQYF.

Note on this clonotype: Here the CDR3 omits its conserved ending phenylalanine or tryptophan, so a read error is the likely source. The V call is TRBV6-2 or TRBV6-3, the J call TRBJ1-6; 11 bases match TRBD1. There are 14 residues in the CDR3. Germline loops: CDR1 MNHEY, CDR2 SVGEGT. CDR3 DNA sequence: TGTGCCAGCAGGCTGGACAGGGGGCTTTCACACCTCCACCTT. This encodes CASRLDRGLSHLHL.

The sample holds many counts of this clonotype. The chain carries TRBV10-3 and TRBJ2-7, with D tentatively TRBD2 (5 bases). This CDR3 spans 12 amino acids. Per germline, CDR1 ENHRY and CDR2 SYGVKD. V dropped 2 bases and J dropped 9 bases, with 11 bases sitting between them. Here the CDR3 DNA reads TGTGCCATCAGTGAGGCTGGCCGGGGGCAGTACTTC. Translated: CAISEAGRGQYF.

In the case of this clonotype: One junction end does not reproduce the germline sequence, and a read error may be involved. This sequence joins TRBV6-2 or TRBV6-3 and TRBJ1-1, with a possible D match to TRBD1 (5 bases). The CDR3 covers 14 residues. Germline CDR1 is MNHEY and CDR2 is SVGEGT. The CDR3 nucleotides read TGTGCCAGCAACTTAGGACACGGGAACACTAAAGCTTTCTTT. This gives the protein CASNLGHGNTKAFF.

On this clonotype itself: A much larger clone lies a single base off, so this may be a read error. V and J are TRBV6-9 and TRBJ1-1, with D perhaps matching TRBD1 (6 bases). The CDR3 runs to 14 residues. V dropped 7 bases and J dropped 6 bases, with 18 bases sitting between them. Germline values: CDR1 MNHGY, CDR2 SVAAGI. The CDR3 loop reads CASIYSGVSAEAFF. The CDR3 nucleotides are TGTGCCAGCATTTACTCAGGGGTGAGCGCTGAAGCTTTCTTT.

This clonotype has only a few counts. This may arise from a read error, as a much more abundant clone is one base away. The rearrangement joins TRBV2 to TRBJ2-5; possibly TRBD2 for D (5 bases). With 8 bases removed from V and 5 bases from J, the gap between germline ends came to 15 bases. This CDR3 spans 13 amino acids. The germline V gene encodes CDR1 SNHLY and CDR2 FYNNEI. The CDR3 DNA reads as TGTGCCAGCCTCCTACTAGTTGGGGAGACCCAGTACTTC. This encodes CASLLLVGETQYF.